A selection of T cell receptor beta chains follows, all from one sample in a study of T cell responses to AZD1222 COVID-19 vaccine. TCRdb's table, derived via immunoSEQ multiplex PCR, lists solely in-frame clones and lacks some. The data hold some 130,000 clones, with just over 90% observed a single time. The sample here was peripheral blood, taken on day 0 of AZD1222 vaccination. These receptors all come from an adult in good health. Each CDR3 is given with its conserved first and last residue. A D gene is named only where the DNA matches it firmly.

V	J	D	CDR3	DNA
TRBV5-6	TRBJ2-7	-	CASSVGWSLAPHSYEQYF	TGTGCCAGCAGCGTAGGCTGGTCTCTGGCTCCTCACTCCTACGAGCAGTACTTC
TRBV12-5	TRBJ1-2	-	CASGLVPSRPGPTF	TGTGCTAGTGGTTTGGTACCTAGCAGACCCGGGCCCACCTTC
TRBV5-1	TRBJ1-2	-	CASSLTGAVDYGYTF	TGCGCCAGCAGCTTGACGGGGGCTGTCGACTATGGCTACACCTTC
TRBV7-9	TRBJ2-2	-	CASSLDTGELFF	TGTGCCAGCAGCTTAGATACCGGGGAGCTGTTTTTT
TRBV6-5	TRBJ2-7	-	CASSYSKSLGGYEQYF	TGTGCCAGCAGTTACTCGAAGAGTTTAGGTGGCTACGAGCAGTACTTC
TRBV5-1	TRBJ1-3	-	CASSLVGAPGNTIYF	TGCGCCAGCAGCTTGGTGGGGGCGCCCGGAAACACCATATATTTT
TRBV30	TRBJ1-4	-	CASFRVGGEKLFF	TGTGCCTCTTTCCGGGTGGGGGGTGAAAAACTGTTTTTT
TRBV11-3	TRBJ1-2	TRBD1	CASSLEGQGYGYTF	TGTGCCAGCAGCTTAGAGGGACAGGGGTATGGCTACACCTTC
TRBV2	TRBJ1-3	-	CASSEEAGGNTIYF	TGTGCCAGCAGTGAGGAGGCAGGGGGAAACACCATATATTTT
TRBV18	TRBJ2-5	-	CASSPNGGQETQYF	TGTGCCAGCTCACCCAACGGCGGTCAAGAGACCCAGTACTTC
TRBV11-3	TRBJ2-2	TRBD1	CASSRSGQLNTGELFF	TGTGCCAGCAGCCGGTCGGGACAGCTAAACACCGGGGAGCTGTTTTTT